This T cell receptor (beta chain) was sequenced during a study of shared clonotypes between healthy human individuals. The data were produced by immunoSEQ multiplex PCR, yet TCRdb's version contains in-frame clones alone and is incomplete. This repertoire shows about 1.1 million clones, around 77% found once; its top ten account for 0.89%. Donors, healthy HIV-negative adults, lacked recent acute infections or vaccinations. V was trimmed by 5 bases and J by 14 bases, leaving 16 bases between them. The CDR3 contains 13 residues. Germline assignment: CDR1 MGHDK and CDR2 SYGVNS. The chain carries TRBV25-1 and TRBJ1-6; D gene unclear. The clonotype was recovered from a man younger than 30 in good health. Some clones in this sample may be carry-over from other donors' samples. The sample comprised memory CD4+ T cells from PBMCs. Specified subset: CD45RA-negative fraction. The DNA of the CDR3 is TGTGCCAGCAGTCCGACATCCGGCGGGGCCCTCCACTTT. Its translation: CASSPTSGGALHF.